The 11 T cell receptor beta chains in this list originate from one sample, sequenced in a study of blood T cells in healthy people across ages. Primed by a sample-barcoded 5' primer and a J-beta primer mix, a second PCR proceeded for 7 to 11 cycles. TCRdb redid the calling of the 5' RACE reads with MiXCR, one entry per CDR3 protein. Counted here are fewer than 900,000 distinct CDR3 sequences, around 36% occurring once; the ten biggest clones make up roughly 13%. The specimen was blood. The receptors were sampled from a man younger than 30 in good health.

This clonotype occurred a few times. This chain joins TRBV20-1 and TRBJ1-1; D ambiguous. V was clipped by 1 base and J by 1 base, with 7 bases between them. The CDR3 is 13 residues long. The germline V gene has CDR1 DFQATT and CDR2 SNEGSKA (reference sequence). The CDR3 bases are TGCAGTGCTAGAGGCTCCTGGAACACTGAAGCTTTCTTT. It codes for CSARGSWNTEAFF.

The chain combines TRBV4-1 with TRBJ2-1, with D unclear. CDR1 and CDR2 from the germline V gene are MGHRA and YSYEKL. The CDR3 spans 11 residues. V was shortened by 3 bases and J by 10 bases, with 7 bases between the two germline ends. CDR3 in DNA: TGCGCCAGCAGCCATACACAGGAGCAGTTCTTC. This encodes CASSHTQEQFF.

Only a few counts were recorded for this clonotype. DNA of the CDR3: TGTGCCAGCAGTGTGCGGCAGGGATCATACGAGCAGTACTTC. Its protein product is CASSVRQGSYEQYF. The J gene is TRBJ2-7, the V gene TRBV27; TRBD1 is a possible D gene (5 bases). The germline CDR1 and CDR2 sequences are MNHEY and SMNVEV (reference sequence). V was trimmed by 5 bases and J by 4 bases, leaving 15 bases between them. The CDR3 covers 14 residues.

The V and J genes are TRBV20-1 and TRBJ1-2; D might be TRBD1 (6 bases). Germline V gene lookup returns CDR1 DFQATT and CDR2 SNEGSKA (reference sequence). Trimming took 3 bases from V and 8 from J, leaving 10 bases between them. This CDR3 comprises 11 residues. The CDR3 nucleotides are TGCAGTGCTAGGGGGGCTTACGGCTACACCTTC. Protein sequence: CSARGAYGYTF.

The V gene is TRBV12-3 or TRBV12-4, the J gene TRBJ1-5; no firm D call. V was trimmed by 7 bases and J by 5 bases, leaving 9 bases between them. The CDR3 loop spans 12 amino acids. CDR3 sequence: CASTTNDQPQHF. CDR3 nucleotide sequence: TGTGCCAGCACTACTAACGATCAGCCCCAGCATTTT.

Many counts were recorded for this clonotype. This chain joins TRBV20-1 and TRBJ2-1, with 8 bases that match TRBD2. The DNA end favors TRBJ2-7, so the J call may be wrong. CDR1 is DFQATT, CDR2 SNEGSKA, per germline (reference sequence). This CDR3 is built from 18 residues. The CDR3, as DNA: TGCAGTGCCCCTCCGGGACTAGGAAGCCCTTCTGCCTACAATGAGCAGTACTTC. This translates into CSAPPGLGSPSAYNEQYF.

A remark on this clonotype: Relative to the germline gene, one junction end is altered; a read error may explain this. The chain has TRBV20-1 and TRBJ1-2; perhaps TRBD1 as D (6 bases). CDR1 is DFQATT, CDR2 SNEGSKA, per germline (reference sequence). The CDR3 is made up of 14 amino acids. CDR3 DNA: TGCAGTGCTAGAGATGGCGGGGGCCACTATGGCTACATCTTC. As protein: CSARDGGGHYGYIF.

Ten or more counts support this clonotype. This rearrangement joins TRBV6-2 or TRBV6-3 to TRBJ2-7; 8 nucleotides match TRBD1. Germline-derived CDR1 and CDR2 are MNHEY and SVGEGT. The CDR3 is 16 amino acids. Losses at the gene ends were 2 bases for V and 3 bases for J; bases not matched to a gene: 9. The DNA for the CDR3 is TGTGCCAGCAGTTACCCAACGACCGGGACAGGCTACGAGCAGTACTTC. It is translated as CASSYPTTGTGYEQYF.

The V call is TRBV12-3 or TRBV12-4, the J call TRBJ1-2; D might be TRBD1 (6 bases). CDR3 size: 13 residues. V lost 5 bases and J 8 bases, leaving 15 bases between the germline ends. The CDR3 is CASSMSGAGGYTF. As DNA, the CDR3 is TGTGCCAGCAGTATGTCAGGGGCGGGCGGCTACACCTTC.

This clonotype was seen a handful of times. This chain uses TRBV20-1 with TRBJ1-1, with D hard to call. Looked up from germline, CDR1 is DFQATT and CDR2 is SNEGSKA (reference sequence). This CDR3 is 14 amino acids long. V was trimmed by 5 bases and J by 3 bases, leaving 16 bases between them. The DNA of the CDR3 is TGCAGTGCTCCTCCGCAGTTTGGGGACACTGAAGCTTTCTTT. Amino acids: CSAPPQFGDTEAFF.

This clonotype was counted only a few times. V gene TRBV9 combines with J gene TRBJ1-5, with unresolved D. Deletions cut 0 bases from V and 5 bases from J, with 6 bases between. Germline V lookup: CDR1 SGDLS, CDR2 YYNGEE. This CDR3 has 13 amino acids. The CDR3 nucleotides read TGTGCCAGCAGCGTAGGGGAAGATCAGCCCCAGCATTTT. This translates into CASSVGEDQPQHF.